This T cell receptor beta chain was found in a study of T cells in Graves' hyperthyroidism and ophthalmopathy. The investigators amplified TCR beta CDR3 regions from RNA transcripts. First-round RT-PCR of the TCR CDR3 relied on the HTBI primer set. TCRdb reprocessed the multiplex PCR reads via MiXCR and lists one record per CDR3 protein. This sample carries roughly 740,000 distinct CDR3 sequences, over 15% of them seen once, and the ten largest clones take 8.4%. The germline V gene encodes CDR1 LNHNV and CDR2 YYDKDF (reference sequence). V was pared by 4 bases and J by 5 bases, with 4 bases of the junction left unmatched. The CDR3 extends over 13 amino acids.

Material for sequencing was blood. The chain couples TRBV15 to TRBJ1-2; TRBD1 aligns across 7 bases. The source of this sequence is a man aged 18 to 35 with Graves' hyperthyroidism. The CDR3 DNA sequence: TGTGCCACCAGCACGGGACAGAGTTATGGCTACACCTTC. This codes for CATSTGQSYGYTF.